Below are 3 T cell receptor beta chains sequenced from a single sample in a study of blood T cell repertoires in COVID-19. Clones were sequenced by immunoSEQ multiplex PCR, and TCRdb holds only the in-frame ones, with some missing. The data show some 150,000 clones, roughly four fifths seen once. The sample consisted of peripheral blood. Receptors were obtained from a human donor with acute or convalescent COVID-19. The donor label of this sample is uncertain.

In this sample, this clone turned up a few times. The rearrangement joins TRBV4-1 to TRBJ1-1; a weak D match, TRBD1 (5 bases). Germline CDR1 MGHRA, CDR2 YSYEKL. Trimming removed 4 bases at V and 3 bases at J, with 12 bases between. The CDR3 runs 14 residues. The CDR3 spells CASSRDWGDTEAFF. The CDR3 region has the DNA TGCGCCAGCAGCCGGGACTGGGGGGACACTGAAGCTTTCTTT.

The chain has TRBV5-1 and TRBJ1-1; possible D gene TRBD1, 6 bases. The CDR3 is made up of 15 amino acids. Per germline, CDR1 SGHRS and CDR2 YFSETQ. Deletions cut 0 bases from V and 3 bases from J, with 12 bases between. The CDR3 sequence: CASSLAGAGDTEAFF. CDR3 sequence (DNA): TGCGCCAGCAGCTTGGCCGGGGCAGGGGACACTGAAGCTTTCTTT.

The chain recombines TRBV2 with TRBJ2-3; perhaps TRBD1 as D (5 bases). V lost 4 bases, J lost 6 bases, and 20 bases lay in between. There are 16 residues in the CDR3. CDR1 and CDR2 (germline): SNHLY, FYNNEI. The chain's CDR3 is CASSGWEGELQDTQYF. Written as DNA, the CDR3 is TGTGCCAGCAGTGGTTGGGAAGGGGAACTGCAGGATACGCAGTATTTT. Combining the CDR3 with reference TRBV2 and TRBJ2-3 gives the whole variable domain EPEVTQTPSHQVTQMGQEVILRCVPISNHLYFYWYRQILGQKVEFLVSFYNNEISEKSEIFDDQFSVERPDGSNFTLKIRSTKLEDSAMYFCASSGWEGELQDTQYFGPGTRLTVL.